The next 3 T cell receptor beta chains were all read from a single sample in a study of CD8 T cells in ankylosing spondylitis (dated by TCRdb to the late 2010s). Library method: 5' RACE. Sequenced on an Illumina HiSeq 2500. Through fastp at Q25 and MiXCR, TCRdb rebuilt clones from the public reads, retaining in-frame beta chains. Duplicate CDR3 protein sequences are folded into a single record with the most common DNA and genes. The table for this sample lists approximately 46,000 distinct CDR3 sequences; roughly 11% of them were counted only once. Just over 1.4% of the sample belongs to the ten largest clones. Sample: blood, either unsorted or a sorted T cell fraction (not recorded which). The receptors here all came from a male donor with ankylosing spondylitis or in good health (not recorded which).

This clonotype was observed at least ten times. In nucleotides, the CDR3 is TGTGCCAGCAGCCTTGGGACTAGCGGATACAACACAGATACGCAGTATTTT. It specifies CASSLGTSGYNTDTQYF. This chain joins TRBV14 and TRBJ2-3; 11 bases line up with TRBD2. CDR3 size: 17 residues. With V trimmed by 4 bases and J by 2 bases, 8 bases remained unmatched. Looked up from germline, CDR1 is SGHDN and CDR2 is FVKESK. Based on the CDR3 plus reference TRBV14 and TRBJ2-3, the full variable domain is EAGVTQFPSHSVIEKGQTVTLRCDPISGHDNLYWYRRVMGKEIKFLLHFVKESKQDESGMPNNRFLAERTGGTYSTLKVQPAELEDSGVYFCASSLGTSGYNTDTQYFGPGTRLTVL.

The chain uses TRBV2 and TRBJ2-5, with unresolved D. The length of the CDR3 is 13 residues. CDR1 SNHLY and CDR2 FYNNEI come from the germline V gene. The germline V and J ends were trimmed by 4 bases and 4 bases, with 10 bases remaining between them. The CDR3 DNA is TGTGCCAGCAGTGTTTTGGGTGTAGAGACCCAGTACTTC. It encodes CASSVLGVETQYF.

This clonotype came up many times. This chain uses TRBV20-1 with TRBJ1-2; no clear D. Per the germline V gene, CDR1 is DFQATT and CDR2 is SNEGSKA (reference sequence). Trimming took off 4 bases at V and 6 bases at J, with 15 bases between the two ends. CDR3 size: 13 residues. This CDR3 is CSAIDWPKDGYTF. The CDR3 region has the DNA TGCAGTGCTATCGACTGGCCAAAGGATGGCTACACCTTC.